This record looks at one T cell receptor beta chain sequence and its context. This clone came up a few times. The target of this receptor is not known. No qualities accompany the bases; no much larger clone lies one base away. Spanning cysteine to phenylalanine, the CDR3 consists of 13 amino acids. Of the read, only the CDR3 DNA is kept; its 39 bases are in frame from base 1. V loses 6 bases, J loses 3 bases, and the germline ends lie 12 bases apart. The germline V gene sets CDR1 to MGHDK and CDR2 to SYGVNS. A single peripheral blood draw of about 116 mL on average was collected from each donor into heparinised tubes. Naive, central memory, regulatory and stem cell-like memory CD4+ T cells were sorted on a BD FACSAria II using a panel including CD45RO, CCR7, CD25, CD127, CD95 and CD27. All sorted populations exceeded 95% purity. PBMCs were isolated immediately by Lymphoprep density gradient centrifugation and stained directly without culture. So that batch effects would be minimized, each experiment stained and sorted samples in pairs, pairing one healthy donor with one patient.

The record originates from a study of beta chain features in type 1 diabetes (dated by TCRdb to 2017 to 2018). About the investigation overall: Mean age, gender distribution, total cell number and subset yield were not different between patients and healthy donors. Regulatory and stem cell-like memory subsets were obtained from only 8 patients and roughly eight healthy donors, while naive and central memory subsets were obtained from all 30 or so donors. A total of just under 110,000,000 sorted cells were examined across all samples, and RNA yield correlated strongly with the number of cells per subset. The study compared the TCRB repertoires of sorted circulating CD4+ T cell subsets in recently diagnosed type 1 diabetes patients with those in matched healthy donors.

The entire isolated RNA was reverse transcribed using the High Capacity cDNA Reverse Transcription Kit, and thus expressed TCRB transcripts were sequenced. Deep immunoSEQ sequencing was applied to naive, central memory and regulatory T cell samples, giving an average of roughly 3.5 million total reads per sample. Sorted cells were lysed in RLT buffer and RNA was extracted with DNase-treated RNeasy Micro or Mini kits, depending on cell number. To prevent cross-contamination, each cell subset was processed individually, whereas patient and healthy donor samples were processed jointly. The immunoSEQ multiplex PCR was used to amplify TCRB sequences from cDNA, generating 87-bp fragments that spanned the CDR3 region. Sequencing of the amplicons was performed on the Illumina HiSeq platform. Per the original workflow: Synthetic template baselines were used to correct PCR bias computationally, reads within Hamming distance 2 were collapsed, and singletons that could not be merged were discarded. Reads were aligned against IMGT so that V, D and J genes, CDR3 length and insertions or deletions at six rearrangement sites could be assigned. Clonotype counts were normalized to sorted cell number within each subset before computing true diversity and Gini coefficients with the tcR R package. Repertoire sharing was quantified using the overlap coefficient calculated on TCRB nucleotide sequences. TCRdb took over this immuneACCESS table, retaining in-frame rearrangements with V and J assigned. Such tables are incomplete; in checked studies, under half of the missing clones stem from an unresolved V gene, and the remainder is unexplained. V, J and clone size reflect that table, while D and trimming were determined from the DNA. This sample has about 290,000 clones in its table, and roughly 8% of those were observed once. More than 0.9% of the sample is in the top ten clones.

What the work shows at the level of the full study, not this receptor alone: Naive, central memory and regulatory TCRB repertoires appeared to be more similar among patients than among healthy donors. Because small numbers of individuals were included in the HLA sub-analyses, any influence of HLA type on TCRB rearrangement was left unresolved. Sequencing cDNA rather than genomic DNA could over-represent highly expressing activated cells, although activation and CD3 levels did not differ between groups. Fewer insertions and more nucleotide deletions at VDJ recombination sites were observed in patients with type 1 diabetes, implying thymic rearrangement abnormalities. Shorter templates might be favored by PCR, yet because patient and control samples were amplified and corrected together, any such skew would affect both groups equally. Type 1 diabetes patients showed a moderate but significant shortening of TCRB CDR3 length in all four CD4+ subsets.

Sequenced input: central memory CD4+ T cells from blood. The receptor's source is a woman aged 18-30 years in good health. The chain is encoded by TRBV25-1 joined to TRBJ2-7; the D gene is perhaps TRBD1 or TRBD2, each of them matching over 5 bases. At the DNA level, the sequence is TGTGCCAGCAGAGGGACGGGATTCTACGAGCAGTACTTC. Its protein product is CASRGTGFYEQYF.